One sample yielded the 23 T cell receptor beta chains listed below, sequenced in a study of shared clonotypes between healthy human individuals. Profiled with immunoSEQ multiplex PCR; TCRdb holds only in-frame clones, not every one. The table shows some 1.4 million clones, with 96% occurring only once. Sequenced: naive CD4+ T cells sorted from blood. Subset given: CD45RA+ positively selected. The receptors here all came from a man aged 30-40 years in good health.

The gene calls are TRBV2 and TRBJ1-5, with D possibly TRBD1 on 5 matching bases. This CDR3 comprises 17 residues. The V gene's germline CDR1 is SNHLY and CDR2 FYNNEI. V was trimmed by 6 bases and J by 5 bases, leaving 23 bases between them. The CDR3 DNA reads TGTGCCAGCAGCGAGGGGAAGAAATGGCTCCCAGATCAGCCCCAGCATTTT. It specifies CASSEGKKWLPDQPQHF.

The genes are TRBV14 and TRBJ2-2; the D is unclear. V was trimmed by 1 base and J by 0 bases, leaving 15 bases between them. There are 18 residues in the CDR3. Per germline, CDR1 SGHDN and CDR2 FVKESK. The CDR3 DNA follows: TGTGCCAGCAGCCAAGGTCAAGGTAGAATCGCGAACACCGGGGAGCTGTTTTTT. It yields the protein CASSQGQGRIANTGELFF.

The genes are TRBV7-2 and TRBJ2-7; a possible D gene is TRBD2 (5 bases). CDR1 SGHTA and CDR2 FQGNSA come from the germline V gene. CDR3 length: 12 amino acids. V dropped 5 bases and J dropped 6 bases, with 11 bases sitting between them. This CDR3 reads CASSRPRGEQYF. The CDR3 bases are TGTGCCAGCAGCCGCCCACGGGGCGAGCAGTACTTC.

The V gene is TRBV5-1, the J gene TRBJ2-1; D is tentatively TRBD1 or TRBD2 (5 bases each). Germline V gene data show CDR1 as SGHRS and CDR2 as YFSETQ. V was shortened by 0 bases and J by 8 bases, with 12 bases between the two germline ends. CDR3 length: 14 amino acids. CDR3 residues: CASSLAPGTDEQFF. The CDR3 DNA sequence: TGCGCCAGCAGCTTGGCCCCAGGGACGGATGAGCAGTTCTTC.

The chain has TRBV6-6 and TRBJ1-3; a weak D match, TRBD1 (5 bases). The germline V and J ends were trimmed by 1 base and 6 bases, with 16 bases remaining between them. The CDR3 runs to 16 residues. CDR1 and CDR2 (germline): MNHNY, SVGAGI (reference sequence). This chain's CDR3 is CASSYWAGSFVNTIYF. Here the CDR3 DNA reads TGTGCCAGCAGTTACTGGGCAGGGAGTTTCGTAAACACCATATATTTT.

CDR3 in DNA: TGTGCCAGCAGGACGGGGCACCACAATGAGCAGTTCTTC. Protein: CASRTGHHNEQFF. The chain carries TRBV2 and TRBJ2-1; possibly TRBD1 or TRBD2 for D (5 bases each). Between the trimmed V and J ends, which lost 6 bases and 5 bases, there was a span of 11 bases. Per the germline V gene, CDR1 is SNHLY and CDR2 is FYNNEI. The CDR3 totals 13 residues.

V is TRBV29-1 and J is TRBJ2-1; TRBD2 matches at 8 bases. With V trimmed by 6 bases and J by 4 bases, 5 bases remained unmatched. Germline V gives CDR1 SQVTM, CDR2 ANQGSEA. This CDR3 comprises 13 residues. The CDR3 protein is CSVSGSRYNEQFF. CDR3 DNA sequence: TGCAGCGTGAGCGGGAGTCGTTACAATGAGCAGTTCTTC.

CDR3 amino acids: CASSLGPGAETQYF. DNA for the CDR3: TGTGCCAGCAGCTTAGGTCCAGGGGCGGAGACCCAGTACTTC. The rearrangement links TRBV7-8 to TRBJ2-5; perhaps TRBD1 as D (6 bases). The CDR3 consists of 14 residues. The ends were cut back, 1 base at V and 5 bases at J, with 11 bases in the middle. In germline, CDR1 is SGHVS, CDR2 FQNEAQ.

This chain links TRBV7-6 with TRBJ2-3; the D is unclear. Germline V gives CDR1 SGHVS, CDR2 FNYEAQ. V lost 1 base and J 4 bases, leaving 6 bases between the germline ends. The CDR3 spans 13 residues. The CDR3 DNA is TGTGCCAGCAGCTTAGGTTGGGCAGATACGCAGTATTTT. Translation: CASSLGWADTQYF.

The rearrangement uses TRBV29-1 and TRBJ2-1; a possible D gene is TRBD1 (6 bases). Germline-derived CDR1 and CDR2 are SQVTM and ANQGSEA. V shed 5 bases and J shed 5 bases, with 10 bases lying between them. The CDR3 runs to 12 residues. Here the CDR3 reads CSVLGAHNEQFF. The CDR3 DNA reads TGCAGCGTTTTGGGGGCGCACAATGAGCAGTTCTTC.

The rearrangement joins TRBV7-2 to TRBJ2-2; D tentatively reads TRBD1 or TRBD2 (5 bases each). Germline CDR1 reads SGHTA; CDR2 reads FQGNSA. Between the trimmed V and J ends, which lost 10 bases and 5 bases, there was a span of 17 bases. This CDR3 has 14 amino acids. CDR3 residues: CATAQGRSTGELFF. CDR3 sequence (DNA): TGTGCCACCGCCCAGGGACGGTCAACCGGGGAGCTGTTTTTT. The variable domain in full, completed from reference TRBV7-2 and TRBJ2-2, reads GAGVSQSPSNKVTEKGKDVELRCDPISGHTALYWYRQSLGQGLEFLIYFQGNSAPDKSGLPSDRFSAERTGGSVSTLTIQRTQQEDSAVYLCATAQGRSTGELFFGEGSRLTVL.

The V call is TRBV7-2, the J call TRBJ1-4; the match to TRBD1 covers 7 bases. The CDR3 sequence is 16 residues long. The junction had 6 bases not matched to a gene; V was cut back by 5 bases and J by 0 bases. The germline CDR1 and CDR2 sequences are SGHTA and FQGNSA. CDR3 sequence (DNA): TGTGCCAGCAGCACCCGGACAGGCGCAACTAATGAAAAACTGTTTTTT. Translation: CASSTRTGATNEKLFF.

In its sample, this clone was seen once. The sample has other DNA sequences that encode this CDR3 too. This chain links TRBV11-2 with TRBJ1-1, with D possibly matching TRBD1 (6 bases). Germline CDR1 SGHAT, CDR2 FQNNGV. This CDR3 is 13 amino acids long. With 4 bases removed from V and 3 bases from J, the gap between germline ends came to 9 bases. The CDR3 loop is CASSSRTDTEAFF. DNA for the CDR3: TGTGCCAGCAGCTCGAGGACAGACACTGAAGCTTTCTTT.

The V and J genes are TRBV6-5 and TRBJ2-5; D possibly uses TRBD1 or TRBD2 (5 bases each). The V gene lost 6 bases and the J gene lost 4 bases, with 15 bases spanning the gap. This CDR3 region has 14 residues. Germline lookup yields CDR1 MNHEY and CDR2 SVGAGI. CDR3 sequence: CASSLRTRGETQYF. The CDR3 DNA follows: TGTGCCAGCAGCCTCCGGACACGGGGAGAGACCCAGTACTTC.

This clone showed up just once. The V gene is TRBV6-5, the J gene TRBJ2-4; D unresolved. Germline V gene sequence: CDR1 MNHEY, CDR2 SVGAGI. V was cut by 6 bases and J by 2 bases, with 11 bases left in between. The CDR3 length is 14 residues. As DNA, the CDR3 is TGTGCCAGCAGGGCAACAGAAACCAAAAACATTCAGTACTTC. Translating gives CASRATETKNIQYF.

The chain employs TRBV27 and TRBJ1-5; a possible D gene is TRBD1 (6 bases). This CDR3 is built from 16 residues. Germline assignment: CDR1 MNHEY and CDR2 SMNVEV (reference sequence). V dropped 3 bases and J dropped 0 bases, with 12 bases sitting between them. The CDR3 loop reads CASSFSGQYSNQPQHF. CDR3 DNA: TGTGCCAGCAGTTTTTCCGGACAGTATAGCAATCAGCCCCAGCATTTT.

This chain's CDR3 is CASRPGASGYTF. The CDR3 region has the DNA TGTGCCAGCAGGCCAGGGGCGTCTGGCTACACCTTC. The rearrangement joins TRBV2 to TRBJ1-2; D possibly corresponds to TRBD1 (6 bases). CDR3 size: 12 residues. From germline, CDR1 is SNHLY and CDR2 FYNNEI. Trimming cost V 6 bases and J 7 bases, with 12 bases left between them.

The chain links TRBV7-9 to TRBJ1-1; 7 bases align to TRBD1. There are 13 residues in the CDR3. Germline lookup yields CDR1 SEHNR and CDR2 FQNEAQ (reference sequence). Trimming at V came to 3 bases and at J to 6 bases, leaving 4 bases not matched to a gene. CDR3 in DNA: TGTGCCAGCAGCTTCCGACAGGGCTCTGAAGCTTTCTTT. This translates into CASSFRQGSEAFF.

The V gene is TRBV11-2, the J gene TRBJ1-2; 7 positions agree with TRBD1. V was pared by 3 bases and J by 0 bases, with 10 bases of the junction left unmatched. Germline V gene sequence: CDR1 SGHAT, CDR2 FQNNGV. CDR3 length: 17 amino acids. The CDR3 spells CASSFFDRAIANYGYTF. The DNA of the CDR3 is TGTGCCAGCAGCTTTTTCGACAGGGCAATAGCTAACTATGGCTACACCTTC.

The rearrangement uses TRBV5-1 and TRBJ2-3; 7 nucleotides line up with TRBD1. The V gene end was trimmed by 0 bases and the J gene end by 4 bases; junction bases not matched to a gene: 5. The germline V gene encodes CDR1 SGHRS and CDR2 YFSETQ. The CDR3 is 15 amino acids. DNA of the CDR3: TGCGCCAGCAGCTTGGCAGGGGGTGAGGCAGATACGCAGTATTTT. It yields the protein CASSLAGGEADTQYF. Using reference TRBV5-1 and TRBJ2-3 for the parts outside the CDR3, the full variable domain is KAGVTQTPRYLIKTRGQQVTLSCSPISGHRSVSWYQQTPGQGLQFLFEYFSETQRNKGNFPGRFSGRQFSNSRSEMNVSTLELGDSALYLCASSLAGGEADTQYFGPGTRLTVL.

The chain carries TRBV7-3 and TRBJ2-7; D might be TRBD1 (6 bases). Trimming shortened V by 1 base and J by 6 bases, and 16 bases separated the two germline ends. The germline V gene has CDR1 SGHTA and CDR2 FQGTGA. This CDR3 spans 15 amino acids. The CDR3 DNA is TGTGCCAGCAGCTTAATGGGACCAGGGGATGGCGAGCAGTACTTC. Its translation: CASSLMGPGDGEQYF. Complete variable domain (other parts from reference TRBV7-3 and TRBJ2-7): GAGVSQTPSNKVTEKGKYVELRCDPISGHTALYWYRQSLGQGPEFLIYFQGTGAADDSGLPNDRFFAVRPEGSVSTLKIQRTERGDSAVYLCASSLMGPGDGEQYFGPGTRLTVT.

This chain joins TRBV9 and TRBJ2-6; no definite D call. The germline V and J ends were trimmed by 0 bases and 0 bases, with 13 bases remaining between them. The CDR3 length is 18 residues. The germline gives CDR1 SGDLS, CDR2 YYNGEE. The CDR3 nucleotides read TGTGCCAGCAGCGTAGGCCCCAGTACTAACTCTGGGGCCAACGTCCTGACTTTC. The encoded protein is CASSVGPSTNSGANVLTF.

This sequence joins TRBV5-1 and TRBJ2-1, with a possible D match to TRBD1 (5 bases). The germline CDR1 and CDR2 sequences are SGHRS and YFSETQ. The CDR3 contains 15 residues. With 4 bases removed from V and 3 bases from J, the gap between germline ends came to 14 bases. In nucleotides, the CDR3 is TGCGCCAGCAGCCCCGACAGAAGTCACTACAATGAGCAGTTCTTC. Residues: CASSPDRSHYNEQFF.